A single sample is the source of the 13 T cell receptor beta chains below, sequenced in a study of Tregs in tolerant kidney transplant recipients. The table came from immunoSEQ multiplex PCR; TCRdb's copy has only in-frame clones and leaves some out. The table lists roughly 68,000 clones, roughly 89% of them singletons, with roughly 4.5% in the top ten. The sample taken for sequencing was CD4+ T cells from blood. The receptors stem from a human donor in good health.

The chain employs TRBV7-2 and TRBJ2-7, with TRBD2 identical over 8 bases. CDR3 size: 17 residues. The junction had 17 bases not matched to a gene; V was cut back by 4 bases and J by 6 bases. From germline, CDR1 is SGHTA and CDR2 FQGNSA. The CDR3 nucleotides are TGTGCCAGCAGCTCGGGACTAGGGTCCCATGTCTTGGGCGAGCAGTACTTC. Residues: CASSSGLGSHVLGEQYF.

The rearrangement links TRBV6-5 to TRBJ1-1; D gene uncertain. V was trimmed by 5 bases and J by 7 bases, leaving 14 bases between them. Germline V gene sequence: CDR1 MNHEY, CDR2 SVGAGI. The CDR3 totals 13 residues. CDR3: CASSEWTGIEAFF. Here the CDR3 DNA reads TGTGCCAGCAGTGAATGGACGGGGATTGAAGCTTTCTTT.

This sequence joins TRBV4-3 and TRBJ2-2; D remains ambiguous. CDR1 is LGHNA and CDR2 is YSLEER in the germline V gene. V was trimmed by 1 base and J by 3 bases, leaving 6 bases between them. There are 14 residues in the CDR3. The CDR3 loop reads CASSQVLDTGELFF. The DNA for the CDR3 is TGCGCCAGCAGCCAAGTACTGGACACCGGGGAGCTGTTTTTT.

This rearrangement joins TRBV27 to TRBJ2-5; TRBD2 aligns across 11 bases. The V and J ends lost 4 bases and 5 bases, in that order; junction bases with no gene match: 3. Per germline, CDR1 MNHEY and CDR2 SMNVEV (reference sequence). The CDR3 length is 14 residues. CDR3 loop: CASSYSGRVETQYF. The CDR3 DNA is TGTGCCAGCAGTTATAGCGGGAGGGTCGAGACCCAGTACTTC.

This clone was seen a few times. This rearrangement joins TRBV9 to TRBJ1-4, with a weak D call TRBD1 (5 bases). The CDR3 contains 14 residues. Germline V gene data show CDR1 as SGDLS and CDR2 as YYNGEE. The ends were cut back, 3 bases at V and 5 bases at J, with 11 bases in the middle. CDR3 amino acids: CASSAPGRNEKLFF. The CDR3, as DNA: TGTGCCAGCAGCGCACCGGGACGAAATGAAAAACTGTTTTTT.

The genes are TRBV7-2 and TRBJ2-5; TRBD2 matches at 7 bases. Germline CDR1 and CDR2: SGHTA and FQGNSA. Trimming took 5 bases from V and 4 from J; bases not matched to a gene: 7. The CDR3 consists of 14 residues. The CDR3 spells CASSPGSGGETQYF. The CDR3 DNA reads TGTGCCAGCAGCCCCGGCTCGGGGGGAGAGACCCAGTACTTC.

The chain is built from TRBV7-6 and TRBJ2-3; the match to TRBD2 covers 11 bases. This CDR3 is built from 16 residues. Per the germline V gene, CDR1 is SGHVS and CDR2 is FNYEAQ. V lost 3 bases, J lost 3 bases, and 5 bases stayed unmatched. CDR3 protein: CASSFSGGGGTDTQYF. The DNA for the CDR3 is TGTGCCAGCAGCTTTAGCGGGGGGGGAGGAACAGATACGCAGTATTTT. The full variable domain, with the rest looked up from reference TRBV7-6 and TRBJ2-3, is GAGVSQSPRYKVTKRGQDVALRCDPISGHVSLYWYRQALGQGPEFLTYFNYEAQQDKSGLPNDRFSAERPEGSISTLTIQRTEQRDSAMYRCASSFSGGGGTDTQYFGPGTRLTVL.

The V and J genes are TRBV7-9 and TRBJ2-5; D perhaps matches TRBD1 (6 bases). The germline V and J ends were trimmed by 5 bases and 1 base, with 8 bases remaining between them. Per germline, CDR1 SEHNR and CDR2 FQNEAQ (reference sequence). The CDR3 runs 13 residues. Here the CDR3 reads CASSDRIQETQYF. The CDR3 nucleotides read TGTGCCAGCAGCGACAGGATCCAAGAGACCCAGTACTTC.

This clone was counted a single time. J is TRBJ2-5 and V is TRBV7-2; 10 nucleotides line up with TRBD1. V was clipped by 3 bases and J by 5 bases; unmatched bases: 0. CDR1 SGHTA and CDR2 FQGNSA come from the germline V gene. The CDR3 is 13 residues long. CDR3 bases: TGTGCCAGCAGCTTGGACAGGGGGGAGACCCAGTACTTC. Protein product: CASSLDRGETQYF.

The chain employs TRBV5-1 and TRBJ1-1, with D hard to call. The CDR3 has 14 residues. CDR1 is SGHRS and CDR2 is YFSETQ in the germline V gene. Trimming took 0 bases from V and 6 from J, leaving 12 bases between them. The CDR3 is CASSLGNWGAEAFF. For the CDR3, the DNA is TGCGCCAGCAGCTTGGGAAACTGGGGAGCTGAAGCTTTCTTT. The full variable domain, completed using reference TRBV5-1 and TRBJ1-1, is KAGVTQTPRYLIKTRGQQVTLSCSPISGHRSVSWYQQTPGQGLQFLFEYFSETQRNKGNFPGRFSGRQFSNSRSEMNVSTLELGDSALYLCASSLGNWGAEAFFGQGTRLTVV.

The chain recombines TRBV7-9 with TRBJ1-4; D unclear. Between the trimmed V and J ends, which lost 3 bases and 0 bases, there was a span of 8 bases. Germline assignment: CDR1 SEHNR and CDR2 FQNEAQ (reference sequence). The CDR3 runs to 15 residues. In nucleotides, the CDR3 is TGTGCCAGCAGCTTGCCACTATCAACTAATGAAAAACTGTTTTTT. This sequence encodes CASSLPLSTNEKLFF.

This clone is judged medium-sized. The rearrangement uses TRBV2 and TRBJ2-2; TRBD1 might be the D (6 bases). V lost 4 bases to trimming and J lost 9 bases, with 9 bases between them. The CDR3 length is 12 residues. The germline gives CDR1 SNHLY, CDR2 FYNNEI. Here the CDR3 reads CASSVQGWELFF. CDR3 bases: TGTGCCAGCAGTGTACAGGGATGGGAGCTGTTTTTT. The entire variable domain, with the rest obtained from reference TRBV2 and TRBJ2-2, is as follows: EPEVTQTPSHQVTQMGQEVILRCVPISNHLYFYWYRQILGQKVEFLVSFYNNEISEKSEIFDDQFSVERPDGSNFTLKIRSTKLEDSAMYFCASSVQGWELFFGEGSRLTVL.

In this sample, this clone turned up once. The chain couples TRBV5-1 to TRBJ2-3, with 7 bases that match TRBD1. The CDR3 has 15 residues. The germline CDR1 and CDR2 sequences are SGHRS and YFSETQ. V lost 5 bases to trimming and J lost 0 bases; unmatched junction nucleotides: 6. The CDR3 DNA is TGCGCCAGCAGTCGGGACAGCAAAAGCACAGATACGCAGTATTTT. Translated: CASSRDSKSTDTQYF.